This T cell receptor beta chain is drawn from a study of T cell responses to AZD1222 COVID-19 vaccine. Study overall: Samples with a second dose at about 4 or about 12 weeks were pooled together.

Only in-frame clones appear in the TCRdb table, and some are missing; sequencing was by immunoSEQ multiplex PCR. The sample holds approximately 120,000 clones, approximately 88% seen once. Trimming removed 0 bases from V and 2 bases from J; junction bases left unmatched: 2. CDR1 and CDR2 (germline): SGDLS, YYNGEE. This CDR3 has 15 residues. This chain connects TRBV9 to TRBJ2-5, with 9 bases identical to TRBD2. The TCR sequence derives from an adult in good health. The sample here was peripheral blood, taken on day 0 of AZD1222 vaccination. CDR3 sequence (DNA): TGTGCCAGCAGCGTAGGACTAGCGGAGCAAGAGACCCAGTACTTC. Translating gives CASSVGLAEQETQYF. Based on the CDR3 plus reference TRBV9 and TRBJ2-5, the full variable domain is DSGVTQTPKHLITATGQRVTLRCSPRSGDLSVYWYQQSLDQGLQFLIQYYNGEERAKGNILERFSAQQFPDLHSELNLSSLELGDSALYFCASSVGLAEQETQYFGPGTRLLVL.